The next 20 T cell receptor beta chains were all read from a single sample in a study of Ad26.COV2.S vaccination and SARS-CoV-2 variants. Noted treatment: 15 to 20 received Ad26.COV2.S at low or high dose, single or two shots; several received placebo; per-sample allocation not given. Repertoires come from day 63 after the first vaccine or placebo injection. Clones were sequenced by immunoSEQ multiplex PCR, and TCRdb holds only the in-frame ones, with some missing. The sample comprises 400,000 to 500,000 clones, 89% of which are singletons, and about 2.7% rests with the top ten. Source: peripheral blood, taken in a trial of Ad26.COV2.S vaccine versus placebo. Receptors originate from a person aged 18-65 years who received the Ad26.COV2.S COVID-19 vaccine or a placebo.

The J gene is TRBJ1-6, the V gene TRBV19; the D is unclear. With 3 bases removed from V and 5 bases from J, the gap between germline ends came to 5 bases. This CDR3 spans 13 amino acids. Germline V CDR1 and CDR2: LNHDA, SQIVND (reference sequence). CDR3: CASSMENNSPLHF. The CDR3 region has the DNA TGTGCCAGTAGTATGGAGAATAATTCACCCCTCCACTTT.

The gene calls are TRBV20-1 and TRBJ2-3; no firm D call. CDR1 and CDR2 (germline): DFQATT, SNEGSKA (reference sequence). The CDR3 extends over 10 amino acids. CDR3 residues: CSADGDTQYF. The CDR3, as DNA: TGCAGCGCCGACGGAGATACGCAGTATTTT.

The V gene is TRBV10-3, the J gene TRBJ2-1; D is unclear. CDR3 size: 14 residues. Trimming took 0 bases from V and 4 from J, leaving 7 bases between them. CDR1 ENHRY and CDR2 SYGVKD come from the germline V gene. This chain's CDR3 is CAISESTLYNEQFF. CDR3 nucleotide sequence: TGTGCCATCAGTGAGTCGACACTTTACAATGAGCAGTTCTTC.

The chain joins TRBV9 to TRBJ1-5; D call uncertain. The CDR3 spans 15 residues. Germline V CDR1 and CDR2: SGDLS, YYNGEE. With 4 bases removed from V and 6 bases from J, the gap between germline ends came to 17 bases. The CDR3 DNA is TGTGCCAGCAGCCCTAATTCCTGGACCGGTCAGCCCCAGCATTTT. Protein product: CASSPNSWTGQPQHF. Full variable domain (missing parts from reference TRBV9 and TRBJ1-5): DSGVTQTPKHLITATGQRVTLRCSPRSGDLSVYWYQQSLDQGLQFLIQYYNGEERAKGNILERFSAQQFPDLHSELNLSSLELGDSALYFCASSPNSWTGQPQHFGDGTRLSIL.

The gene calls are TRBV7-2 and TRBJ2-5; D tentatively reads TRBD1 or TRBD2 (5 bases each). Germline V gene data show CDR1 as SGHTA and CDR2 as FQGNSA. V was pared by 4 bases and J by 7 bases, with 16 bases between. The length of the CDR3 is 14 residues. The CDR3 region is CASSWERGVGTQYF. CDR3 coding DNA: TGTGCCAGCAGCTGGGAGAGGGGTGTGGGGACCCAGTACTTC.

Note on this clone: The same CDR3 can be traced to other DNA sequences in this sample. V usage is TRBV7-3 and J usage is TRBJ1-1; maybe TRBD1 (5 bases). The CDR3 has 13 amino acids. The germline CDR1 and CDR2 sequences are SGHTA and FQGTGA. Trimming pared 1 base from V and 5 bases from J, leaving 8 bases between. CDR3 sequence (DNA): TGTGCCAGCAGCTTAAGGAGGGGTACTGAAGCTTTCTTT. This encodes CASSLRRGTEAFF. Drawing the rest from reference TRBV7-3 and TRBJ1-1, the complete variable domain is GAGVSQTPSNKVTEKGKYVELRCDPISGHTALYWYRQSLGQGPEFLIYFQGTGAADDSGLPNDRFFAVRPEGSVSTLKIQRTERGDSAVYLCASSLRRGTEAFFGQGTRLTVV.

The rearrangement links TRBV4-2 to TRBJ2-3; D is possibly TRBD1 (5 bases). The CDR3 consists of 14 residues. V gave up 1 base and J gave up 2 bases, with 7 bases separating them. Germline CDR1 reads LGHNA; CDR2 reads YNFKEQ. CDR3: CASSQGGFTDTQYF. As DNA, the CDR3 is TGTGCCAGCAGCCAAGGGGGCTTCACAGATACGCAGTATTTT.

This clone was counted a single time. V gene TRBV5-1 combines with J gene TRBJ1-5, with a possible D match to TRBD1 (6 bases). Trimming took off 4 bases at V and 5 bases at J, with 16 bases between the two ends. The V gene's germline CDR1 is SGHRS and CDR2 YFSETQ. The CDR3 has 15 amino acids. CDR3 coding DNA: TGCGCCAGCAGCCTGGGACATGGGGGCGATCAGCCCCAGCATTTT. It encodes CASSLGHGGDQPQHF.

The chain joins TRBV7-9 to TRBJ2-3; 9 bases map to TRBD2. The CDR3 length is 16 residues. With V trimmed by 5 bases and J by 6 bases, 12 bases remained unmatched. Germline CDR1 is SEHNR and CDR2 is FQNEAQ (reference sequence). The CDR3 here is CASSPRLAVAGDTQYF. DNA of the CDR3: TGTGCCAGCAGCCCACGACTAGCGGTTGCTGGGGATACGCAGTATTTT. Full variable domain (missing parts from reference TRBV7-9 and TRBJ2-3): DTGVSQNPRHKITKRGQNVTFRCDPISEHNRLYWYRQTLGQGPEFLTYFQNEAQLEKSRLLSDRFSAERPKGSFSTLEIQRTEQGDSAMYLCASSPRLAVAGDTQYFGPGTRLTVL.

The chain combines TRBV6-5 with TRBJ1-5; TRBD1 might be the D (5 bases). Germline V lookup: CDR1 MNHEY, CDR2 SVGAGI. The CDR3 has 13 residues. Trimming removed 7 bases at V and 2 bases at J, with 9 bases between. CDR3 in amino acids: CASTPTGNQPQHF. The CDR3 nucleotides read TGTGCCAGCACCCCGACAGGCAATCAGCCCCAGCATTTT.

This chain uses TRBV13 with TRBJ2-4, with unresolved D. This CDR3 has 12 amino acids. V was clipped by 1 base and J by 6 bases, with 4 bases between them. Germline assignment: CDR1 PRHDT and CDR2 FYEKMQ (reference sequence). DNA for the CDR3: TGTGCCAGCAGCTTAGTCGGAAACATTCAGTACTTC. The encoded protein is CASSLVGNIQYF.

This chain connects TRBV7-2 to TRBJ1-2; 8 positions match TRBD1. From germline, CDR1 is SGHTA and CDR2 FQGNSA. This CDR3 is 14 amino acids long. The V segment lost 3 bases and the J segment 4 bases; nucleotides outside the gene matches: 4. Here the CDR3 reads CASSFRQGTYGYTF. CDR3 nucleotides: TGTGCCAGCAGCTTCCGACAGGGGACCTATGGCTACACCTTC. Full variable domain (missing parts from reference TRBV7-2 and TRBJ1-2): GAGVSQSPSNKVTEKGKDVELRCDPISGHTALYWYRQSLGQGLEFLIYFQGNSAPDKSGLPSDRFSAERTGGSVSTLTIQRTQQEDSAVYLCASSFRQGTYGYTFGSGTRLTVV.

This chain joins TRBV2 and TRBJ1-6, with D unresolved. CDR1 SNHLY and CDR2 FYNNEI come from the germline V gene. The length of the CDR3 is 16 residues. Trimming pared 8 bases from V and 0 bases from J, leaving 14 bases between. The CDR3 DNA sequence: TGTGCCAGCGGTCCAAAGAGGAGCTCCTATAATTCACCCCTCCACTTT. As protein: CASGPKRSSYNSPLHF.

The chain joins TRBV19 to TRBJ1-2; D remains ambiguous. The CDR3 loop spans 13 amino acids. With 1 base removed from V and 7 bases from J, the gap between germline ends came to 10 bases. CDR1 is LNHDA, CDR2 SQIVND, per germline (reference sequence). Here the CDR3 reads CASSIGVDGGYTF. In DNA, the CDR3 is TGTGCCAGTAGTATAGGAGTAGACGGTGGCTACACCTTC.

The chain recombines TRBV28 with TRBJ2-4, with TRBD1 matching 7 bases. The germline V gene has CDR1 MDHEN and CDR2 SYDVKM. J was trimmed by 8 bases and V by 3 bases; bases with no gene match: 10. The CDR3 covers 15 residues. CDR3 region: CASSLRQGGRDIQYF. CDR3 bases: TGTGCCAGCAGTTTGCGACAGGGTGGAAGAGACATTCAGTACTTC.

This rearrangement joins TRBV2 to TRBJ1-2; D not resolved. Trimming pared 1 base from V and 4 bases from J, leaving 13 bases between. Germline V gene data show CDR1 as SNHLY and CDR2 as FYNNEI. This CDR3 has 15 residues. In DNA, the CDR3 is TGTGCCAGCAGTGAAGTTAGAGAACCGACCTATGGCTACACCTTC. It is translated as CASSEVREPTYGYTF.

This clone was seen a single time. An end of the junction differs from the germline gene, which may be a read error. This chain joins TRBV6-5 and TRBJ1-1; 11 bases map to TRBD1. The CDR3 extends over 13 amino acids. Germline V gene sequence: CDR1 MNHEY, CDR2 SVGAGI. The CDR3 here is CASSYYRAGTGGF. CDR3 DNA sequence: TGTGCCAGCAGTTACTACCGGGCGGGGACAGGGGGTTTT.

The rearrangement links TRBV3-1 (or the pseudogene TRBV3-2) to TRBJ2-7; weak D call: TRBD1 (5 bases). The CDR3 loop spans 14 amino acids. Germline lookup yields CDR1 LGHDT and CDR2 YNNKEL (reference sequence). V was clipped by 1 base and J by 7 bases, with 14 bases between them. CDR3 coding DNA: TGTGCCAGCAGCCAAGTCGACAGCTTCTGGGAGCAGTACTTC. This encodes CASSQVDSFWEQYF.

This rearrangement joins TRBV9 to TRBJ1-1; D is possibly TRBD1 (5 bases). Germline assignment: CDR1 SGDLS and CDR2 YYNGEE. The CDR3 has 15 amino acids. Trimming left V 0 bases short and J 5 bases short, with 14 bases between. As DNA, the CDR3 is TGTGCCAGCAGCGTAGTTACAGGTTCGGGGACTGAAGCTTTCTTT. It encodes CASSVVTGSGTEAFF.

The chain has TRBV29-1 and TRBJ1-1; the D is unclear. Trimming left V 4 bases short and J 0 bases short, with 12 bases between. Germline V gene data show CDR1 as SQVTM and CDR2 as ANQGSEA. This CDR3 is 14 amino acids long. The CDR3 protein is CSVGGGSMNTEAFF. CDR3 bases: TGCAGCGTTGGGGGAGGGTCCATGAACACTGAAGCTTTCTTT.